Listed below are T cell receptor beta chains from one sample, sequenced in a study of blood T cell repertoires in COVID-19. TCRdb's copy holds only in-frame clones and misses some; the assay was immunoSEQ multiplex PCR. The repertoire holds 150,000 to 200,000 clones, with 81% as singletons. The sample consisted of peripheral blood. Every receptor here comes from an elderly woman with COVID-19, enrolled during active disease. CDR3s include the opening cysteine and the closing phenylalanine or tryptophan. Each record gives: V gene, clone size, D gene, J gene, CDR3 DNA, CDR3 protein. The D gene is left open where the match is weak. Size is stated for part of the rows, as once, few or many counts, or as a class when the clone is expanded.

>TRBV3-1/TRBV3-2|-|-|TRBJ1-6
TGTGCCAGCAGGGAGGGGACTAATTCACCCCTCCACTTT
CASREGTNSPLHF
>TRBV29-1|-|-|TRBJ2-3
TGCAGCGTTGAACGGAGGGACAGCCGTAGCACAGATACGCAGTATTTT
CSVERRDSRSTDTQYF
>TRBV25-1|-|-|TRBJ1-2
TGTGCCAGCAGTCCCGGGACATACAATGGCTACACCTTC
CASSPGTYNGYTF
>TRBV5-5|-|-|TRBJ2-7
TGTGCCAGCAGCTTGGAGGGGTCCGGCTACGAGCAGTACTTC
CASSLEGSGYEQYF
>TRBV1|-|-|TRBJ2-4
TGCACCAGCAGCGGGGGAGGGCCCAAAAACATTCAGTACTTC
CTSSGGGPKNIQYF
>TRBV5-1|-|TRBD1|TRBJ1-6
TGCGCCAGCAGCTTGGCGTGGACAGGGGTTTCACCCCTCCACTTT
CASSLAWTGVSPLHF
>TRBV19|-|TRBD1|TRBJ1-1
TGTGCCAGTAGTACCTCTCATACTGGACAGGGAATGAACACTGAAGCTTTCTTT
CASSTSHTGQGMNTEAFF
>TRBV7-9|-|-|TRBJ1-2
TGTGCCAGCAGCTTAGTGGGACACGGCTACACCTTC
CASSLVGHGYTF
>TRBV19|-|TRBD1|TRBJ2-5
TGTGCCAGTAGCCGGGACAGGGGACGTGAGACCCAGTACTTC
CASSRDRGRETQYF
>TRBV11-1|-|TRBD1|TRBJ1-1
TGTGCCAGCAGCGACGCGACAGGGGGCTGGACTGAAGCTTTCTTT
CASSDATGGWTEAFF
>TRBV6-5|-|TRBD1|TRBJ1-2
TGTGCCAGCAGTTACTCGCACGACAGGGGAAATGGCTACACCTTC
CASSYSHDRGNGYTF
>TRBV7-9|few|-|TRBJ2-3
TGTGCCAGCAGCCAGACACACCACACAGATACGCAGTATTTT
CASSQTHHTDTQYF
>TRBV9|-|TRBD1|TRBJ2-7
TGTGCCAGCAGCGTGGGATTGGGACAGGGGGCGCTTGAGCAGTACTTC
CASSVGLGQGALEQYF
>TRBV4-3|-|-|TRBJ1-3
TGCGCCAGCAGCCCGTCCCTGGGGGGTTCGGGAAACACCATATATTTT
CASSPSLGGSGNTIYF
>TRBV11-2|-|-|TRBJ1-5
TGTGCCAGCAGCTTCGGGGGGGAAGGCAATCAGCCCCAGCATTTT
CASSFGGEGNQPQHF
>TRBV6-5|-|-|TRBJ2-7
TGTGCCAGCAGTTACTCCCAGCGGGCGTTTGTTGGGCAGTACTTC
CASSYSQRAFVGQYF
>TRBV2|-|-|TRBJ1-6
TGTGCCAGCAGTGATCGGAGGGGAGGGTCACCCCTCCACTTT
CASSDRRGGSPLHF
>TRBV2|-|TRBD1|TRBJ1-6
TGTGCCAGCAGTCAACAGGGGGAGCGGGGATCACCCCTCCACTTT
CASSQQGERGSPLHF
>TRBV2|-|-|TRBJ1-5
TGTGCCAGCAGTGAGAGTCGGGGGAGGGGTCAGCCCCAGCATTTT
CASSESRGRGQPQHF
>TRBV19|once|-|TRBJ1-6
TGTGCCAGTCAGGGATCCTATAATTCACCCCTCCACTTT
CASQGSYNSPLHF
>TRBV3-1/TRBV3-2|once|-|TRBJ1-3
TGTGCCAGCAGCCAAGACAGGGTAAGAGGAAACACCATATATTTT
CASSQDRVRGNTIYF
>TRBV7-6|once|TRBD2|TRBJ2-1
TGTGCCAGCAGCTCCCCGGGACTAGCGGGAGGATGGGTAAAAGGAGAGCAGTTCTTC
CASSSPGLAGGWVKGEQFF
>TRBV4-3|-|-|TRBJ2-1
TGCGCCAGCAGCCAAGGACTCTGGGGGGGGCCGGGGAATGAGCAGTTCTTC
CASSQGLWGGPGNEQFF
>TRBV7-9|-|TRBD2|TRBJ2-1
TGTGCCAGCAGCCCGGGACTAGGTAAAACATCGGGTGAGCAGTTCTTC
CASSPGLGKTSGEQFF
>TRBV9|-|TRBD1|TRBJ1-1
TGTGCCAGCAGAGCCCTGACAGGGAAAGAAGCTTTCTTT
CASRALTGKEAFF
>TRBV4-1|-|TRBD1|TRBJ2-7
TGCGCCAGCAGCCAAGCCCAGGGGGCCTACGAGCAGTACTTC
CASSQAQGAYEQYF
>TRBV7-2|-|-|TRBJ1-3
TGTGCCAGCAGCTTATATAGGGGAGGGGGAAACACCATATATTTT
CASSLYRGGGNTIYF
>TRBV5-4|-|TRBD1|TRBJ2-3
TGTGCCAGCAGCTTGGGGGGGACAGGGCCAGATACGCAGTATTTT
CASSLGGTGPDTQYF
>TRBV13|-|TRBD2|TRBJ2-1
TGTGCCAGCAGCGAAAGAGCGGGAAGGGCCTACAATGAGCAGTTCTTC
CASSERAGRAYNEQFF
>TRBV7-8|few|-|TRBJ2-1
TGTGCCAGCAGCTCCGGCAGGGTGTCTTCCACCACACACGTTGAGCAGTTCTTC
CASSSGRVSSTTHVEQFF
>TRBV30|few|TRBD1|TRBJ1-2
TGTGCCTGGGCTTCTCAGGGGGATAACTATGGCTACACCTTC
CAWASQGDNYGYTF
>TRBV7-8|-|TRBD1|TRBJ2-7
TGTGCCAGCAGCTCCCAACCACCGGGACAGGGTGAGGGCGAGCAGTACTTC
CASSSQPPGQGEGEQYF
>TRBV12-3/TRBV12-4|-|-|TRBJ2-2
TGTGCCAGCAGTTTCAGGGCCACCGGGGAGCTGTTTTTT
CASSFRATGELFF
>TRBV4-1|-|TRBD1|TRBJ1-4
TGCGCCAGCTCGGAGACAGGGGTGGACGAAAAACTGTTTTTT
CASSETGVDEKLFF
>TRBV18|-|-|TRBJ2-3
TGTGCCAGCTCATCGACAGGAAGCACAGATACGCAGTATTTT
CASSSTGSTDTQYF
>TRBV28|-|-|TRBJ2-7
TGTGCCAGCAGCCCAAACGGGACACCTCCCTACGAGCAGTACTTC
CASSPNGTPPYEQYF
>TRBV20-1|-|-|TRBJ2-7
TGCAGTGTTTCAGGACTCTACGAGCAGTACTTC
CSVSGLYEQYF
>TRBV6-5|once|-|TRBJ2-4
TGTGCCAGCGAGTACCTGGGGGGAAACATTCAGTACTTC
CASEYLGGNIQYF
>TRBV4-1|once|-|TRBJ1-1
TGCGCCAGCAGCCAAGATCCCGTACAGGGAGAGGCTTTCTTT
CASSQDPVQGEAFF
>TRBV2|once|-|TRBJ1-2
TGTGCCAGCAGTGGCGGGGACGGGAACTATGGCTACACCTTC
CASSGGDGNYGYTF
>TRBV2|many|TRBD1|TRBJ1-5
TGTGCCAGCTCGGGACAGGGAGGGATTCAGCCCCAGCATTTT
CASSGQGGIQPQHF
>TRBV6-6|-|-|TRBJ2-1
TGTGCCAGCAGGTCACCATCGGGGGTCTACAATGAGCAGTTCTTC
CASRSPSGVYNEQFF
>TRBV5-6|-|-|TRBJ1-2
TGTGCCAGCAGCTTGGCCAGGGGTGTTGGATATGGCTACACCTTC
CASSLARGVGYGYTF
>TRBV28|-|-|TRBJ1-2
TGTTCAGCGTCGGGCCCGGGGAACTATGGCTACACCTTC
CSASGPGNYGYTF
>TRBV19|-|TRBD1|TRBJ2-1
TGTGCCAGTAGTATAGGGGGACAGGGTTGGGATGAGCAGTTCTTC
CASSIGGQGWDEQFF
>TRBV7-2|-|-|TRBJ1-2
TGTGCCAGCAGCTTAGTGGGGGGGCAGGGAGAAGATGGCTACACCTTC
CASSLVGGQGEDGYTF
>TRBV28|once|-|TRBJ2-2
TGTGCCAGCAGTTCACTAAACAGGCACACCGGGGAGCTGTTTTTT
CASSSLNRHTGELFF
>TRBV6-5|-|-|TRBJ2-3
TGTGCCAGCAGCCAGGGGACTACCTTCACAGATACGCAGTATTTT
CASSQGTTFTDTQYF
>TRBV18|-|-|TRBJ1-2
TGTGCCAGCTCCCCTCTGAGAGGGATGAGCTATGGCTACACCTTC
CASSPLRGMSYGYTF
>TRBV2|-|TRBD1|TRBJ1-1
TGTGCCAGCAGTGAATTTGGACAGGGGGGGACTGAAGCTTTCTTT
CASSEFGQGGTEAFF
>TRBV20-1|-|-|TRBJ1-4
TGCAGTGCTAGTTCCGTTAATGAAAAACTGTTTTTT
CSASSVNEKLFF
>TRBV5-1|-|-|TRBJ2-7
TGCGCCAGCAGCCCAGAAATTTACCTGAAATACGAGCAGTACTTC
CASSPEIYLKYEQYF
>TRBV3-1/TRBV3-2|-|TRBD1|TRBJ1-2
TGTGCCAGCAGCATAGGACAGGGACTTTACTATGGCTACACCTTC
CASSIGQGLYYGYTF
>TRBV9|-|TRBD2|TRBJ2-7
TGTGCCAGCAGCCAGGGACTAGCGGGGATCTACGAGCAGTACTTC
CASSQGLAGIYEQYF
>TRBV13|-|-|TRBJ2-7
TGTGCCAGCAGCTTAATTACTAGCCGCTACGAGCAGTACTTC
CASSLITSRYEQYF
>TRBV5-6|-|-|TRBJ2-3
TGTGCCAGCAGCCTGCTACAGGGCAGCACAGATACGCAGTATTTT
CASSLLQGSTDTQYF
>TRBV5-4|-|TRBD2|TRBJ2-5
TGTGCCAGCAGCAAGGGACTAGCGGGGAACCAAGAGACCCAGTACTTC
CASSKGLAGNQETQYF
>TRBV1|-|-|TRBJ2-5
TGCACCACCCGGGACAGGGCGATGACGGAGACCCAGTACTTC
CTTRDRAMTETQYF
>TRBV28|-|-|TRBJ2-7
TGTGCCAGCAGTTTTCCCGGCGGTACCTACGAGCAGTACTTC
CASSFPGGTYEQYF